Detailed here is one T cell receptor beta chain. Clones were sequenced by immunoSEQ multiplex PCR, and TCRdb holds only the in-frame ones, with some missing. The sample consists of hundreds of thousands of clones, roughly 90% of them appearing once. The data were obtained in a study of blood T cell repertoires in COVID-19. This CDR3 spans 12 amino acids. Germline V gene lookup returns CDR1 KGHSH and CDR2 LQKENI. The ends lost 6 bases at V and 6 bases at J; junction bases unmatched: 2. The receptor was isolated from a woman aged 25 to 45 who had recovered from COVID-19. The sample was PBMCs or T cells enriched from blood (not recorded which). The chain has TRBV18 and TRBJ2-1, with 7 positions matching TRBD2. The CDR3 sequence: CASSPSGNEQFF. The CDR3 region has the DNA TGTGCCAGCTCCCCTAGCGGCAATGAGCAGTTCTTC. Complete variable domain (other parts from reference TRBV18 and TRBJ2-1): NAGVMQNPRHLVRRRGQEARLRCSPMKGHSHVYWYRQLPEEGLKFMVYLQKENIIDESGMPKERFSAEFPKEGPSILRIQQVVRGDSAAYFCASSPSGNEQFFGPGTRLTVL.